This entry lists 15 T cell receptor beta chains sequenced from one sample in a study of blood T cell repertoires in COVID-19. The repertoire was sequenced with immunoSEQ multiplex PCR; TCRdb's copy has only in-frame clones and lacks some. The profile shows hundreds of thousands of clones, roughly 90% of them singletons. Sample: peripheral blood. The receptor set was obtained from a woman aged 55-75 years with acute or convalescent COVID-19.

The V call is TRBV4-1, the J call TRBJ2-1, with 8 bases matching TRBD2. The CDR3 spans 15 residues. Per the germline V gene, CDR1 is MGHRA and CDR2 is YSYEKL. Unmatched junction bases numbered 9, after V lost 3 bases and J lost 8 bases. Here the CDR3 reads CASSHLIAGHHEQFF. CDR3 DNA: TGCGCCAGCAGCCATTTGATAGCGGGACATCATGAGCAGTTCTTC.

This sequence joins TRBV28 and TRBJ2-1; 8 bases align to TRBD2. CDR1 MDHEN and CDR2 SYDVKM come from the germline V gene. The CDR3 is made up of 16 amino acids. V was pared by 5 bases and J by 3 bases, with 9 bases of the junction left unmatched. This CDR3 reads CASSAIAGGLYNEQFF. As DNA, the CDR3 is TGTGCCAGCAGTGCTATCGCGGGAGGCCTCTACAATGAGCAGTTCTTC.

The chain couples TRBV4-1 to TRBJ2-5; 8 bases map to TRBD1. CDR1 is MGHRA, CDR2 YSYEKL, per germline. This CDR3 is 15 amino acids long. V gave up 4 bases and J gave up 2 bases; unmatched junction bases: 6. CDR3 residues: CASSPRTGWQETQYF. The CDR3 DNA reads TGCGCCAGCAGCCCCCGGACAGGGTGGCAAGAGACCCAGTACTTC.

The rearrangement links TRBV2 to TRBJ1-2; perhaps TRBD1 as D (6 bases). The ends were cut back, 2 bases at V and 2 bases at J, with 6 bases in the middle. Germline V gene sequence: CDR1 SNHLY, CDR2 FYNNEI. The CDR3 is 13 amino acids. CDR3 sequence reads: CASSEQGNYGYTF. CDR3 nucleotides: TGTGCCAGCAGTGAACAGGGGAACTATGGCTACACCTTC. The whole variable domain, remainder taken from reference TRBV2 and TRBJ1-2, is EPEVTQTPSHQVTQMGQEVILRCVPISNHLYFYWYRQILGQKVEFLVSFYNNEISEKSEIFDDQFSVERPDGSNFTLKIRSTKLEDSAMYFCASSEQGNYGYTFGSGTRLTVV.

The chain employs TRBV7-2 and TRBJ2-1, with TRBD2 identical over 8 bases. V gave up 5 bases and J gave up 8 bases; unmatched junction bases: 14. The CDR3 runs 16 residues. CDR1 is SGHTA and CDR2 is FQGNSA in the germline V gene. This chain's CDR3 is CASSPSRGGRFDEQFF. For the CDR3, the DNA is TGTGCCAGCAGCCCATCTCGGGGGGGCCGTTTCGATGAGCAGTTCTTC.

The chain employs TRBV13 and TRBJ2-2, with 10 bases matching TRBD2. Trimming removed 5 bases from V and 4 bases from J; junction bases left unmatched: 7. Per germline, CDR1 PRHDT and CDR2 FYEKMQ (reference sequence). The CDR3 is 16 amino acids. CDR3 bases: TGTGCCAGCAGCCATTCCGGGACTAGCGTCACCGGGGAGCTGTTTTTT. Protein sequence: CASSHSGTSVTGELFF. Together with reference TRBV13 and TRBJ2-2, the CDR3 gives the full variable domain: AAGVIQSPRHLIKEKRETATLKCYPIPRHDTVYWYQQGPGQDPQFLISFYEKMQSDKGSIPDRFSAQQFSDYHSELNMSSLELGDSALYFCASSHSGTSVTGELFFGEGSRLTVL.

The CDR3 protein is CASTLRGGTSTDTQYF. CDR3 in DNA: TGTGCCAGCACCCTTAGAGGGGGAACTAGCACAGATACGCAGTATTTT. The chain has TRBV7-9 and TRBJ2-3; D may be TRBD1 (6 bases). Per the germline V gene, CDR1 is SEHNR and CDR2 is FQNEAQ (reference sequence). This CDR3 is built from 16 residues. Trimming shortened V by 7 bases and J by 0 bases, and 17 bases separated the two germline ends.

This chain uses TRBV27 with TRBJ1-2; the D is unclear. V was cut by 0 bases and J by 8 bases, with 10 bases left in between. The CDR3 totals 13 residues. The V gene's germline CDR1 is MNHEY and CDR2 SMNVEV (reference sequence). In nucleotides, the CDR3 is TGTGCCAGCAGTTTATCGGTGACGAGGGGCTACACCTTC. The encoded protein is CASSLSVTRGYTF.

The CDR3 loop reads CASSQPGAYNEQFF. The CDR3 nucleotides are TGTGCCAGCAGCCAACCAGGGGCCTACAATGAGCAGTTCTTC. The V gene is TRBV14, the J gene TRBJ2-1; tentative D call: TRBD1 (6 bases). The CDR3 sequence is 14 residues long. V lost 2 bases to trimming and J lost 2 bases, with 7 bases between them. The germline V gene has CDR1 SGHDN and CDR2 FVKESK.

The CDR3 region is CASRAQGIIYGYTF. Written as DNA, the CDR3 is TGTGCCAGCAGAGCTCAGGGTATCATCTATGGCTACACCTTC. The rearrangement links TRBV28 to TRBJ1-2; D is possibly TRBD1 (5 bases). Germline loops: CDR1 MDHEN, CDR2 SYDVKM. The CDR3 is 14 residues long. Trimming stripped 6 bases from V and 4 bases from J, with 15 bases between.

The chain is built from TRBV18 and TRBJ1-5; maybe TRBD1 (6 bases). This CDR3 is built from 13 residues. V dropped 7 bases and J dropped 7 bases, with 14 bases sitting between them. CDR1 and CDR2 (germline): KGHSH, LQKENI. The DNA of the CDR3 is TGTGCCAGCTTAACAGGGCTGGGGCAGCCCCAGCATTTT. This sequence encodes CASLTGLGQPQHF. Full variable domain (rest looked up from reference TRBV18 and TRBJ1-5): NAGVMQNPRHLVRRRGQEARLRCSPMKGHSHVYWYRQLPEEGLKFMVYLQKENIIDESGMPKERFSAEFPKEGPSILRIQQVVRGDSAAYFCASLTGLGQPQHFGDGTRLSIL.

The chain uses TRBV5-4 and TRBJ2-4, with TRBD2 matching 7 bases. V lost 3 bases to trimming and J lost 0 bases; unmatched junction nucleotides: 6. Germline lookup yields CDR1 SGHNT and CDR2 YYREEE (reference sequence). The CDR3 loop spans 16 amino acids. The CDR3 loop is CASSSAGVLAKNIQYF. CDR3 in DNA: TGTGCCAGCAGCTCGGCGGGGGTTCTAGCCAAAAACATTCAGTACTTC.

The gene calls are TRBV7-6 and TRBJ2-3, with 7 bases fitting TRBD1. The CDR3 totals 15 residues. CDR1 SGHVS and CDR2 FNYEAQ come from the germline V gene. V lost 5 bases to trimming and J lost 0 bases; unmatched junction nucleotides: 5. The chain's CDR3 is CASSNPGQSTDTQYF. CDR3 sequence (DNA): TGTGCCAGCAGCAACCCGGGACAGAGCACAGATACGCAGTATTTT.

The chain combines TRBV3-1 (or the pseudogene TRBV3-2) with TRBJ1-6; no clear D. V was trimmed by 0 bases and J by 10 bases, leaving 10 bases between them. The germline V gene encodes CDR1 LGHDT and CDR2 YNNKEL (reference sequence). The CDR3 extends over 14 amino acids. The CDR3 here is CASSQEFGRSPLHF. The DNA for the CDR3 is TGTGCCAGCAGCCAAGAATTCGGCAGGTCACCCCTCCACTTT.

A word on this clone: The CDR3 does not end in the conserved phenylalanine or tryptophan, so this is likely a read error. Because the CDR3's place on the DNA is in doubt, the DNA is left out and the CDR3 is given as listed by TCRdb. The chain uses TRBV30 and TRBJ2-7; TRBD1, the D gene given by the table, was not confirmed from the DNA. Germline CDR1 is GTSNPN and CDR2 is SVGIG (reference sequence). Both ends counted, the CDR3 spans 8 residues. The CDR3 is CARGTGSL.